This paragraph covers one T cell receptor beta chain sequence. What it recognizes is unknown. The data were obtained in a study of T cell repertoires in cytomegalovirus infection. Study overall: Public TCR beta signatures provided an indication of both CMV infection and a matching HLA type. Broader study findings: In two of eight donors, the top clonotype was HLA-C-restricted CMV-specific.

TCRdb recomputed calls from the reads with MiXCR, one row per CDR3 protein. The top ten hold 8.5% to 10% of the sample, which has fewer than 400,000 distinct CDR3 sequences, 15% to 20% seen once. The V end was cut by 6 bases, the J end by 7 bases, with 3 bases between. The CDR3 length is 9 residues. The source material was PBMCs. This receptor was taken from a human donor in good health (CMV status not recorded). Some clones in this sample may be carry-over from other donors' samples. The chain is built from TRBV23-1 and TRBJ2-5, with no clear D. TRBV23-1 is identified as an open reading frame with a role that is uncertain. DNA of the CDR3: TGCGCCAGCAGGGCGACCCAGTACTTC. This codes for CASRATQYF.